This T cell receptor beta chain comes out of a study of Tregs in tolerant kidney transplant recipients (dated by TCRdb to about 2019). Background for the entire study: Transplants used related donors with nonmyeloablative bone marrow transplantation; mixed chimerism was transient in the human trials. TCRbeta sequencing was used in the study to identify donor-specific regulatory T cells before combined kidney and bone marrow transplantation, and the identified cells were then tracked after transplant.

For TCRbeta CDR3 sequencing, genomic DNA from the sorted cells was extracted using the QIAGEN DNeasy Blood and Tissue Kit. High-throughput TCRbeta CDR3 sequencing, including PCR amplification with bias correction and internal controls, was performed commercially through immunoSEQ. As for the original processing: A unique productive TCRbeta sequence was defined by the CDR3 nucleotide sequence when primers matched, and otherwise by the CDR3 amino acid sequence together with the Vbeta and Jbeta genes. Sorting error was corrected by removing sequences shared between sorted populations at a frequency ratio of 2:1 or less, and the remaining shared sequences were assigned to the higher population. Donor-reactive sequences were defined as at least 5-fold expanded in CFSE-low cells versus unstimulated cells, with frequency of at least 0.01% in CFSE-low cells. Repertoire divergence was quantified by Jensen-Shannon divergence using the top 100 TCRbeta sequences ranked by frequency. For samples with multiple sequencing runs, sorting error was corrected in each run separately before the runs were combined. TCRdb re-hosts the immuneACCESS table, in-frame sequences only. Its copies lack some clones; in the studies checked, an unresolved V gene accounts for under half of them, and the cause for the rest is not known. The V and J calls and clone size were taken over from that table, and D and trimming were inferred from the DNA. The table for this sample lists more than 60,000 clones; 80% to 90% of them were counted only once. The ten top clones hold about 2% of the sample.

Taken with the paper, the label for time point translates to: blood sample drawn before combined kidney and bone marrow transplant. Thawed PBMCs were FACS-sorted into unstimulated Tregs (CD4+CD25+CD127-), CD4+ non-Tregs (CD4+CD25-), CD4 cells and CD8 cells. Prior to Treg sorting, thawed PBMCs were rested overnight at 37 degrees C with 200 IU/ml IL-2. Patients were several combined kidney and bone marrow transplant recipients from the ITN036ST trial, and only these trial subjects had samples available. Healthy control blood was separated into PBMCs by Ficoll density gradient and cryopreserved, and patient PBMCs were collected both before and after transplant. Overall study outcomes, separate from this receptor: Donor-specific Treg expansion exceeded global Treg expansion in tolerant patients, suggesting antigen-driven rather than nonspecific expansion. For some patients the PCR primers changed over time, which made it impossible to compare the samples from those patients at the nucleotide level. Although technical replication error seemed to be minimal, the question of biological reproducibility was not addressed directly. Because the study included only a small number of patients, the results must be confirmed in larger populations and under other immunosuppression protocols. Expanding Tregs with activated donor B cells appeared to identify the most biologically relevant and donor-specific TCRbeta repertoire.

Regarding this clone: Its antigen is still unknown. Per-base quality was not reported, and no clone a single base away is much larger than it.

Including cysteine and phenylalanine, the CDR3 has 17 amino acids. CDR3 DNA is the only sequence kept; it has 51 bases, read in frame from the first base. At the junction V is shortened by 0 bases and J by 3 bases, with 17 bases in between. The germline V gene sets CDR1 to MGHRA and CDR2 to YSYEKL. The chain couples TRBV4-1 to TRBJ1-1; the D gene identity is not certain. Sequencing used Tregs from blood, obtained before the transplant. This TCR came from a human donor who received a combined kidney and bone marrow transplant. The nucleotide sequence is given as TGCGCCAGCAGCCAAGACCGGAACCTAGGACGTTACACTGAAGCTTTCTTT. Translated, this is CASSQDRNLGRYTEAFF.